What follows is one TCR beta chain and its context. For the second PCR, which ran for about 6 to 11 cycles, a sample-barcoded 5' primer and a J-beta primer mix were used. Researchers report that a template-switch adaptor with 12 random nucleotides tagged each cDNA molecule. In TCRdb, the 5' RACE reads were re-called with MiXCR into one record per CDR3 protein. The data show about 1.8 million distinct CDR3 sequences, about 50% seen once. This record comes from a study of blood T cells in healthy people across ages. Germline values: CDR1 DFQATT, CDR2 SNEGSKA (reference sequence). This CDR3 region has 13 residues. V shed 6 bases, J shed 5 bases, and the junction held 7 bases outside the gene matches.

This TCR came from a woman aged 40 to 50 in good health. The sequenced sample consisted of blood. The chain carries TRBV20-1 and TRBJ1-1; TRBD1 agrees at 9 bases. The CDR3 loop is CSAHGQGMTEAFF. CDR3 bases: TGCAGTGCCCACGGACAGGGGATGACTGAAGCTTTCTTT.